The entry that follows covers one T cell receptor (beta chain) sequence. This clonotype was detected a few times. Its antigen is currently not known. Base quality data are lacking; no much larger clone is found one base away. These data come from a study of T cell repertoires in cytomegalovirus infection (dated by TCRdb to between 2018 and 2020). Study-wide context: Donor HLA type was relevant to the analysis, because carriage of CMV infection together with the matching HLA type was indicated by public TCR beta signatures. Here is what the overall study found, with its caveats: The ex vivo response was dominated by HLA-C-restricted CMV-specific TCR beta clonotypes, which also provided the single most frequent clonotype in two of eight donors. Cumulative frequency of public TCR beta family members discriminated carriers of CMV infection plus the relevant HLA type in this cohort and an independent roughly 330-donor cohort.

Sequenced using an Illumina HiSeq 1500. In-frame beta chains were kept once TCRdb had trimmed the public reads at Q25 with fastp and called clones with MiXCR. Rows matching on CDR3 protein sequence are summarized as one entry with the most common DNA and genes. The table for this sample lists hundreds of thousands of distinct CDR3 sequences; approximately 24% of them were counted only once. The top ten clonotypes cover 8% of the sample. The sequenced sample consisted of CD8+ T cells from PBMCs. The receptor was isolated from a human donor in good health (CMV status not recorded). Some clones in this sample may be carry-over from other donors' samples.

The CDR3 here reads CASSMSGSSWQPQHF. The sequenced DNA is TGTGCCAGTAGTATGTCGGGCTCTTCTTGGCAGCCCCAGCATTTT. The receptor chain draws on TRBV19 and TRBJ1-5; the D gene is unclear. V is pared back by 3 bases and J by 7 bases, with 16 bases lying between the germline termini. From the cysteine up to the phenylalanine, the CDR3 has a length of 15 residues. Only the CDR3 portion is preserved as DNA: 45 bases, with reading frame beginning at the first base. The CDR1 and CDR2 encoded by the germline V gene (reference sequence) are LNHDA and SQIVND.